This TCR beta chain was documented in a study of blood T cell repertoires in COVID-19. About the research overall: The United States, Italy and Spain provided the acute and convalescent COVID-19 samples. Nucleic acid was either cDNA or gDNA, and it came from T cells, B-cell-depleted T cells, or PBMCs.

With 2 bases removed from V and 5 bases from J, the gap between germline ends came to 6 bases. The CDR3 has 12 amino acids. Per the germline V gene, CDR1 is ENHRY and CDR2 is SYGVKD. Source study methods: From reference gene primer amplification, estimates of nucleated cell counts were derived. Sequencing used immunoSEQ multiplex PCR; TCRdb keeps in-frame clones, though not all of them. V and J calls and clone size are those listed in that table; D and trimming were worked out from the DNA. The data hold 160,000 or so clones, with approximately 75% observed a single time. The material sequenced was peripheral blood. The chain has TRBV10-3 and TRBJ1-2, with D uncertain. The origin of this receptor is a human donor in a cohort sampled during active COVID-19. The CDR3 coding sequence is TGTGCCATCAGTGAGGAGCCTTATGGCTACACCTTC. Translating gives CAISEEPYGYTF.